The clone carrying this T cell receptor beta chain was found a few times. Its antigen is not known. V shed 6 bases and J shed 4 bases, with 16 bases lying between them. CDR1 is SGDLS, CDR2 YYNGEE, per germline. The CDR3 length is 15 residues. The method was immunoSEQ multiplex PCR; TCRdb's version includes in-frame clones alone and lacks a portion of them. Of 12,000 or so clones listed, under 2.5% are singletons. Cyclophosphamide on days +3 and +4 followed busulfan-fludarabine conditioning and a marrow graft. The sample is drawn from a study of T cells after posttransplantation cyclophosphamide. Regarding the study as a whole: Later post-transplant blood repertoires were often dominated by donor CD8+ memory clones. Blood and skin or GI T cell repertoires showed limited TRB overlap.

The source was PBMCs, collected after allogeneic stem cell transplant with posttransplant cyclophosphamide. The TCR sequence derives from a young adult male patient who received an allogeneic stem cell transplant from a related donor, was CMV-positive, and had no GVHD. Some T cells could come from the graft donor. This chain uses TRBV9 with TRBJ2-2; no clear D gene. CDR3 sequence (DNA): TGTGCCAGCACTTGGAGCCCTGCTTCCACCGGGGAGCTGTTTTTT. It yields the protein CASTWSPASTGELFF.